A single sample is the source of the 4 T cell receptor beta chains below, sequenced in a study of blood T cell repertoires in COVID-19. Sequencing was performed with immunoSEQ multiplex PCR; in TCRdb, only in-frame clones are kept and a portion is missing. The sample has 140,000 or so clones; around 86% are singletons. Sequencing was done on a sample of peripheral blood. These receptors were taken from a woman aged 80 or over with acute or convalescent COVID-19.

The CDR3 is CASGSTRGRYEQYF. The CDR3 DNA is TGTGCCAGCGGATCAACCAGGGGGCGGTACGAGCAGTACTTC. The V call is TRBV11-2, the J call TRBJ2-7; 8 bases map to TRBD1. Germline assignment: CDR1 SGHAT and CDR2 FQNNGV. Germline trimming cut 8 bases from V and 4 bases from J; bases unmatched to any gene: 10. This CDR3 region has 14 residues.

This chain joins TRBV2 and TRBJ2-2; TRBD1 is a possible D gene (5 bases). Germline CDR1 SNHLY, CDR2 FYNNEI. V shed 5 bases and J shed 1 base, with 8 bases lying between them. The CDR3 has 14 amino acids. Written as DNA, the CDR3 is TGTGCCAGCAGTCCCGACAGGAACACCGGGGAGCTGTTTTTT. Residues: CASSPDRNTGELFF.

This chain joins TRBV5-1 and TRBJ2-7, with D possibly being TRBD2 (5 bases). V shed 2 bases and J shed 0 bases, with 15 bases lying between them. The germline V gene encodes CDR1 SGHRS and CDR2 YFSETQ. This CDR3 has 16 residues. The CDR3 DNA sequence: TGCGCCAGCAGCTTCGCCCTCCTAGGGAGCTCCTACGAGCAGTACTTC. This sequence encodes CASSFALLGSSYEQYF.

This clone was recorded once. J is TRBJ1-4 and V is TRBV18, with 8 bases lining up with TRBD1. After removal of 4 bases from V and 4 bases from J, the junction contained 2 bases not matched to a gene. The CDR3 contains 14 residues. Germline V gives CDR1 KGHSH, CDR2 LQKENI. The CDR3 sequence: CASSLGQDNEKLFF. CDR3 coding DNA: TGTGCCAGCTCACTGGGACAGGATAATGAAAAACTGTTTTTT.